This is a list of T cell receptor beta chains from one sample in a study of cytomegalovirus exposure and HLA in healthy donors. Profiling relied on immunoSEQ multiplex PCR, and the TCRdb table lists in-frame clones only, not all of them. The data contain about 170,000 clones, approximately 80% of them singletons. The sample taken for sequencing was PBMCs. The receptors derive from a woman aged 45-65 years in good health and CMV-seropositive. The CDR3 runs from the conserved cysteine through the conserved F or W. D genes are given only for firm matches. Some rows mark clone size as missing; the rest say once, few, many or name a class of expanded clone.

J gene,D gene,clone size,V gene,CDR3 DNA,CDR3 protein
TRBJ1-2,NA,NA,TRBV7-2,TGTGCCAGCAGCTTCGGACGGGGAGCTAACTATGGCTACACCTTC,CASSFGRGANYGYTF
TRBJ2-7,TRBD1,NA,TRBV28,TGTGCCAGCAGACGACAGGGGGCGACCTACGAGCAGTACTTC,CASRRQGATYEQYF
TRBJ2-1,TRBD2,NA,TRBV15,TGTGCCACCAGCAGAGATAGCGGGGGGGGCGATGAGCAGTTCTTC,CATSRDSGGGDEQFF
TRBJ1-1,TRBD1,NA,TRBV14,TGTGCCAGCAGCCAAGATCAGTTCAACCGGGACAGGGGGAAGGACACTGAAGCTTTCTTT,CASSQDQFNRDRGKDTEAFF
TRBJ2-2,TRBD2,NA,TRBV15,TGTGCCACCAGCAGAGACATATACGCAACGGGACTAGCGGGAGGGAGGCCCACCGGGGAGCTGTTTTTT,CATSRDIYATGLAGGRPTGELFF
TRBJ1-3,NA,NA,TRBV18,TGTGCCAGCTCGCCCACGGGAGGGGATAACACCATATATTTT,CASSPTGGDNTIYF
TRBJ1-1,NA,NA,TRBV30,TGTGCCTGGGATCGCCGGGTGGACACTGAAGCTTTCTTT,CAWDRRVDTEAFF
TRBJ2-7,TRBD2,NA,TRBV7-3,TGTGCCAGCAGCTCGGGACTAGCGACGGACGAGCAGTACTTC,CASSSGLATDEQYF
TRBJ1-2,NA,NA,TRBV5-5,TGTGCCAGCAGCTTGGGGTTGGCGCAGGGCTATGGCTACACCTTC,CASSLGLAQGYGYTF
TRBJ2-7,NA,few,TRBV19,TGTGCCAGTAGTAGGGGGCCCGAGCAGTACTTC,CASSRGPEQYF
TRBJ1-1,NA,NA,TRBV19,TGTGCCAGTAGCCCGGCGGGGGGGGACACTGAAGCTTTCTTT,CASSPAGGDTEAFF
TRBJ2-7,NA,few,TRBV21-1,TGTGCCAGCAGCGTCCCGGGACAGGGGGCTTACGAGCAGTACTTC,CASSVPGQGAYEQYF
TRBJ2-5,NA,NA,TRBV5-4,TGTGCCAGCAGCTTAATCGGAGGAGAGACCCAGTACTTC,CASSLIGGETQYF
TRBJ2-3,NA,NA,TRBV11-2,TGTGCCAGCGGCTCTCCGAGAGACAGTGGCACAGATACGCAGTATTTT,CASGSPRDSGTDTQYF
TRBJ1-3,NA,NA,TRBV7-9,TGTGCCAGCTCACAGGGTTACACCATATATTTT,CASSQGYTIYF
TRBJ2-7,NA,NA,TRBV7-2,TGTGCCAGCAACGCCAGTCTCGTTGGTTCCTACGAGCAGTACTTC,CASNASLVGSYEQYF
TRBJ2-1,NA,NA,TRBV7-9,TGTGCCAGCTCCGGAGGGGGACTATCCTACAATGAGCAGTTCTTC,CASSGGGLSYNEQFF
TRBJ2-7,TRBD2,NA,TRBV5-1,TGCGCCAGCAGCTTGGATCTAGCGGGGGGCACCTACGAGCAGTACTTC,CASSLDLAGGTYEQYF
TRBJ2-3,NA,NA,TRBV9,TGTGCCAGCAGCCTCTCGCGAGGTGGGACAGATACGCAGTATTTT,CASSLSRGGTDTQYF
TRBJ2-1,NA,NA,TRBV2,TGTGCCAGCCAGAACGAGCGGGACAATGAGCAGTTCTTC,CASQNERDNEQFF
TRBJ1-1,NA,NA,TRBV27,TGTGCCAGCAGCCCGGCGGGGAACACTGAAGCTTTCTTT,CASSPAGNTEAFF
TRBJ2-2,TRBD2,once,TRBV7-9,TGTGCCAGCAGCATCGGGACTAGCGGGGACACCGGGGAGCTGTTTTTT,CASSIGTSGDTGELFF
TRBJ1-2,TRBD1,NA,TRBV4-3,TGCGCCAGCAGCCGTCGACAGGGCCTTAACTATGGCTACACCTTC,CASSRRQGLNYGYTF
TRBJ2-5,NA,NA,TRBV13,TGTGCCAGCAGCTTACACACAGGGCAAGAGACCCAGTACTTC,CASSLHTGQETQYF
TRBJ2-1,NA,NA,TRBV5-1,TGCGCCAGCAGATGGCAGGGGGGATATGAGCAGTTCTTC,CASRWQGGYEQFF
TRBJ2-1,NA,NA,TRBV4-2,TGTGCCAGCAGCCCCCTAAGGACTCTCACGACCGGGTCCTACAATGAGCAGTTCTTC,CASSPLRTLTTGSYNEQFF
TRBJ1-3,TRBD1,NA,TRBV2,TGTGCCAGCAGTGTACAGGGGGCGGCTGGAAACACCATATATTTT,CASSVQGAAGNTIYF
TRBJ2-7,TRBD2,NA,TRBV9,TGTGCCAGCAGCGTGGGACTAGCGGTGCTCTACGAGCAGTACTTC,CASSVGLAVLYEQYF
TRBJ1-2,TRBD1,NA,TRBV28,TGTGCCAGCAGTCCCCCGGGGACAGGACTCTTTTATGGCTACACCTTC,CASSPPGTGLFYGYTF
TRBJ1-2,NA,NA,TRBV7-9,TGTGCCAGCAGCTGGGGAGACTATGGCTACACCTTC,CASSWGDYGYTF
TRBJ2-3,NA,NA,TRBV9,TGTGCCAGCAGCGTAGCGGCCCAGGGAAGCACAGATACGCAGTATTTT,CASSVAAQGSTDTQYF
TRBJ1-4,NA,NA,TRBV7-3,TGTGCCAGCAGCTTATGTGTCAGGTTGGCGAAACTGTTTTTT,CASSLCVRLAKLFF
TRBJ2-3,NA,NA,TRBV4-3,TGCGCCAGCAGCCAAGATTATAGCGGTGCAACAGATACGCAGTATTTT,CASSQDYSGATDTQYF
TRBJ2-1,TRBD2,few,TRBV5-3,TGTGCCAGAAGCCCCGGGACTAGCGGGCGAAACCCGCTCAATGAGCAGTTCTTC,CARSPGTSGRNPLNEQFF
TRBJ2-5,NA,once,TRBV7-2,TGTGCCAGCAGCTTCGGTCGTGAGGAGACCCAGTACTTC,CASSFGREETQYF
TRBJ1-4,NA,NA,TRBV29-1,TGCAGCGTTCTGGCGATGGGAATGGAAGACGGGGGAGAAAAACTGTTTTTT,CSVLAMGMEDGGEKLFF
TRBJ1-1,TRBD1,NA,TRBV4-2,TGTGCCAGCAGCCAAGTTACAGGGGTCCGGGTCACTGAAGCTTTCTTT,CASSQVTGVRVTEAFF
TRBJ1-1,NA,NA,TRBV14,TGTGCCAGCAGCCAAGTCGAGGGCACTGAAGCTTTCTTT,CASSQVEGTEAFF
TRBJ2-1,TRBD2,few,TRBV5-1,TGCGCCAGCAGCCCGGGAACGGGGGGCAATGAGCAGTTCTTC,CASSPGTGGNEQFF
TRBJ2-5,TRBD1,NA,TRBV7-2,TGTGCCAGCAGCCGGGACAGCCAAGAGACCCAGTACTTC,CASSRDSQETQYF
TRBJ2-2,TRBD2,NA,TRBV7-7,TGTGCTAGCGCCGGGACTACGAACGCCGGGGAGCTGTTTTTT,CASAGTTNAGELFF
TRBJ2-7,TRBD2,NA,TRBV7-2,TGTGCCAGCAGCTTAGAACTAGCGGGATTCTACGAGCAGTACTTC,CASSLELAGFYEQYF
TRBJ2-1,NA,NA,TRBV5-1,TGCGCCAGCAGCTTGGTAGGTGGCGGCGATGAGCAGTTCTTC,CASSLVGGGDEQFF
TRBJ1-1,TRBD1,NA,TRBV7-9,TGTGCCAGCAGCAACCGGGACAGGGACACTGAAGCTTTCTTT,CASSNRDRDTEAFF
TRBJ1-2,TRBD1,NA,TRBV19,TGTGCCAGTAGTATAGGGGCCTCAAGGGACAGGGTACTCCATGGCTACACCTTC,CASSIGASRDRVLHGYTF
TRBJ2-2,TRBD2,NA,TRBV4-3,TGCGCCAGCAGCCAAGGCAGGACTAGCGGTCTTCAGACCGGGGAGCTGTTTTTT,CASSQGRTSGLQTGELFF
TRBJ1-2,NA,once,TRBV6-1,TGTGCCAGCAGTGAATCTATAGGGGACTATGGCTACACCTTC,CASSESIGDYGYTF
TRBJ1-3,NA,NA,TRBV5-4,TGTGCCAGCAGCTTGCATGGAGCCGGAAACACCATATATTTT,CASSLHGAGNTIYF
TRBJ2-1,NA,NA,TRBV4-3,TGCGCCAGCAGCGTTGGCCTCCACAATGAGCAGTTCTTC,CASSVGLHNEQFF
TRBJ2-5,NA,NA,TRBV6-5,TGTGCCAGCAGTTACTCGCGACTATTCCAAGAGACCCAGTACTTC,CASSYSRLFQETQYF
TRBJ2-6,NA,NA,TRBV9,TGTGCCAGCAGCCCCCCGGACCGGTACTCTGGGGCCAACGGCCTGACTTTC,CASSPPDRYSGANGLTF
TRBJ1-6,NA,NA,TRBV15,TGTGCCACCAGCAGCCTAAGTAATTCACCCCTCCACTTT,CATSSLSNSPLHF